The present T cell receptor beta chain was sequenced within a study of cytotoxic CD8 clonotypes in ibrutinib-treated CLL. Concerning this clone itself: Its antigen is currently unknown.

General study results and limits: There were few public clonotypes, and on treatment they contracted or stayed stable. Clonality was higher at baseline than in age-matched healthy donors and tracked circulating CD8+ T-cell counts.

The J segment lost 1 base and the V segment lost 6 bases, leaving 2 bases of the junction unmatched. The germline V gene has CDR1 SGHTA and CDR2 FQGNSA. This CDR3 region has 15 residues. Using immunoSEQ multiplex PCR, the repertoire was profiled, and TCRdb retains in-frame clones only, with some absent. The table includes 110,000 to 150,000 clones, 79% detected once. The chain couples TRBV7-2 to TRBJ2-7, with TRBD2 identical over 14 bases. The source material was PBMCs, sampled after 12 months of ibrutinib treatment. The receptor's source is a human donor with chronic lymphocytic leukemia. CDR3 in amino acids: CASSRTSGRSYEQYF. CDR3 DNA sequence: TGTGCCAGCAGTAGGACTAGCGGGAGGTCCTACGAGCAGTACTTC.